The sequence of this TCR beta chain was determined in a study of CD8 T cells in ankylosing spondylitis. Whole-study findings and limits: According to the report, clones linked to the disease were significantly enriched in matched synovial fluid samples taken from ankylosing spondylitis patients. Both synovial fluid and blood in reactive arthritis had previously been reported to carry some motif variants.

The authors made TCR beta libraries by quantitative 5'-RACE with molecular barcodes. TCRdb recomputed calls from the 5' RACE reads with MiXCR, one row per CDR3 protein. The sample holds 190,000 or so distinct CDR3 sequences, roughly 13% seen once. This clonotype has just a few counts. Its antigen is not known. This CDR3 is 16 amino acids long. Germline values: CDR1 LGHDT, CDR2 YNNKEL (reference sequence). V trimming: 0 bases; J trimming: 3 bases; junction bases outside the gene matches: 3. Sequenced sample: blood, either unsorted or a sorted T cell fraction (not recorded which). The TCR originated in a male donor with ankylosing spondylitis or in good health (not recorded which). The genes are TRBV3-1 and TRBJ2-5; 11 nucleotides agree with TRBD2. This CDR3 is CASSQELLAGEETQYF. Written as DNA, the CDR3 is TGTGCCAGCAGCCAAGAGTTACTAGCGGGAGAAGAGACCCAGTACTTC.